Below, 25 T cell receptor beta chains from the same sample are listed, as sequenced in a study of identical twins. TCRdb redid the calling of the 5' RACE reads with MiXCR, one entry per CDR3 protein. The table has about 250,000 distinct CDR3 sequences, about 8.3% seen once. This sample also belongs to another study, concerning yellow fever vaccine responses in identical twins.

The specimen was CD8+ T cells sorted from blood. Receptors originate from a young woman in good health.

This clonotype appeared many times. V is TRBV27 and J is TRBJ2-7; 12 bases agree with TRBD2. Germline loops: CDR1 MNHEY, CDR2 SMNVEV (reference sequence). V dropped 10 bases and J dropped 0; count of bases not matched to a gene: 16. The CDR3 is 18 amino acids. CDR3: CATSNGLAGFPDSYEQYF. Written as DNA, the CDR3 is TGTGCCACCAGCAACGGACTAGCGGGATTCCCGGACTCCTACGAGCAGTACTTC.

This clonotype appeared many times. This rearrangement joins TRBV12-3 or TRBV12-4 to TRBJ2-5; tentatively, D is TRBD2 (6 bases). The V end lost 2 bases, the J end lost 5 bases, and 12 bases lay between the germline ends. The CDR3 has 14 residues. The CDR3 bases are TGTGCCAGCAGTTTATCGACTAGGGAGGAGACCCAGTACTTC. As protein: CASSLSTREETQYF.

The chain uses TRBV6-2 or TRBV6-3 and TRBJ2-4; D possibly matches TRBD1 or TRBD2 (5 bases each). The germline V and J ends were trimmed by 1 base and 3 bases, with 10 bases remaining between them. Germline values: CDR1 MNHEY, CDR2 SVGEGT. This CDR3 has 15 residues. The CDR3 loop is CASSYWGNDKNIQYF. The CDR3, as DNA: TGTGCCAGCAGTTACTGGGGGAACGACAAAAACATTCAGTACTTC.

Many counts were recorded for this clonotype. The chain carries TRBV15 and TRBJ2-1; 7 bases are shared with TRBD2. The germline V gene encodes CDR1 LNHNV and CDR2 YYDKDF (reference sequence). The CDR3 runs 16 residues. Trimming at V came to 5 bases and at J to 0 bases, leaving 7 bases not matched to a gene. The DNA for the CDR3 is TGTGCCACCAGCGAGATCCTAGCGGCCTCCTACAATGAGCAGTTCTTC. Its translation is CATSEILAASYNEQFF.

This clonotype has ten or more counts. J is TRBJ2-7 and V is TRBV4-3; TRBD2 aligns across 8 bases. V dropped 0 bases and J dropped 3; count of bases not matched to a gene: 7. From germline, CDR1 is LGHNA and CDR2 YSLEER. This CDR3 is built from 16 residues. The CDR3 DNA reads TGCGCCAGCAGCCAAGATCGGACCGGGACTAGCTACGAGCAGTACTTC. This sequence encodes CASSQDRTGTSYEQYF.

This clonotype was seen at least ten times. The chain recombines TRBV6-1 with TRBJ2-3; D is unresolved. The CDR3 has 15 amino acids. Between the trimmed V and J ends, which lost 5 bases and 1 base, there was a span of 13 bases. In germline, CDR1 is MNHNS, CDR2 SASEGT. This CDR3 is CASSPLAGGTDTQYF. Written as DNA, the CDR3 is TGTGCCAGCAGTCCCCTGGCAGGTGGCACAGATACGCAGTATTTT.

This clonotype has more than one count but fewer than ten. The V gene is TRBV7-9, the J gene TRBJ2-3; 9 nucleotides match TRBD1. The J segment lost 4 bases and the V segment lost 5 bases, leaving 10 bases of the junction unmatched. The CDR3 is made up of 16 amino acids. In germline, CDR1 is SEHNR, CDR2 FQNEAQ (reference sequence). CDR3 amino acids: CASSPAGQGGPDTQYF. DNA for the CDR3: TGTGCCAGCAGCCCAGCGGGACAGGGCGGTCCAGATACGCAGTATTTT.

This clonotype was counted only a few times. This chain uses TRBV7-9 with TRBJ2-7; no reliable D call. The CDR3 runs 12 residues. Germline CDR1 SEHNR, CDR2 FQNEAQ (reference sequence). V was clipped by 1 base and J by 6 bases, with 7 bases between them. CDR3 region: CASSLGAIEQYF. In DNA, the CDR3 is TGTGCCAGCAGCTTAGGCGCTATCGAGCAGTACTTC. The full variable domain, in which reference TRBV7-9 and TRBJ2-7 provide the parts outside the CDR3, is DTGVSQNPRHKITKRGQNVTFRCDPISEHNRLYWYRQTLGQGPEFLTYFQNEAQLEKSRLLSDRFSAERPKGSFSTLEIQRTEQGDSAMYLCASSLGAIEQYFGPGTRLTVT.

The sample holds many counts of this clonotype. The chain joins TRBV6-4 to TRBJ2-3; TRBD2 matches 14 bases. The germline V gene encodes CDR1 MRHNA and CDR2 SNTAGT. The V segment lost 6 bases and the J segment 7 bases; nucleotides outside the gene matches: 6. There are 15 residues in the CDR3. The CDR3 spells CASSETSGGANTQYF. In DNA, the CDR3 is TGTGCCAGCAGCGAGACTAGCGGGGGGGCAAATACGCAGTATTTT.

This clonotype was counted only a few times. V gene TRBV9 combines with J gene TRBJ2-3; 12 bases match TRBD2. This CDR3 has 17 residues. Unmatched junction bases numbered 7, after V lost 3 bases and J lost 2 bases. CDR1 is SGDLS, CDR2 YYNGEE, per germline. The CDR3 region is CASSGWGTSGPTDTQYF. The CDR3 region has the DNA TGTGCCAGCAGCGGGTGGGGGACTAGCGGGCCCACAGATACGCAGTATTTT.

This chain joins TRBV7-9 and TRBJ1-2; 7 bases are a match to TRBD1. The CDR3 runs to 16 residues. V shed 1 base and J 4 bases; nucleotides not matched to a gene: 9. The germline CDR1 and CDR2 sequences are SEHNR and FQNEAQ (reference sequence). The chain's CDR3 is CASSLVSSGGTYGYTF. The CDR3 DNA follows: TGTGCCAGCAGCTTAGTTTCGTCAGGGGGAACCTATGGCTACACCTTC.

This clonotype was counted many times. The chain employs TRBV12-3 or TRBV12-4 and TRBJ2-1, with a tentative D call TRBD2 (6 bases). The CDR3 covers 16 residues. Between the trimmed V and J ends, which lost 7 bases and 0 bases, there was a span of 16 bases. The CDR3: CASTPPWGDSYNEQFF. The CDR3 bases are TGTGCCAGCACTCCCCCGTGGGGGGACTCCTACAATGAGCAGTTCTTC.

This clonotype was observed at least ten times. This chain uses TRBV10-2 with TRBJ1-1; D call uncertain. The germline CDR1 and CDR2 sequences are WSHSY and SAAADI. V was clipped by 0 bases and J by 0 bases, with 5 bases between them. The CDR3 has 14 residues. DNA of the CDR3: TGCGCCAGCAGTGAGTCGAGGCTGAACACTGAAGCTTTCTTT. This translates into CASSESRLNTEAFF.

In this sample, this clonotype turned up many times. This rearrangement joins TRBV5-1 to TRBJ2-7; a possible D gene is TRBD1 (5 bases). Germline CDR1 is SGHRS and CDR2 is YFSETQ. This CDR3 region has 12 residues. V was cut by 2 bases and J by 3 bases, with 6 bases left in between. The CDR3 DNA sequence: TGCGCCAGCAGCTTCGACAGCTACGAGCAGTACTTC. As protein: CASSFDSYEQYF. The complete variable domain, with remaining parts taken from reference TRBV5-1 and TRBJ2-7, reads KAGVTQTPRYLIKTRGQQVTLSCSPISGHRSVSWYQQTPGQGLQFLFEYFSETQRNKGNFPGRFSGRQFSNSRSEMNVSTLELGDSALYLCASSFDSYEQYFGPGTRLTVT.

The CDR3 here is CASSEWDGQETQYF. Here the CDR3 DNA reads TGTGCCAGCAGTGAATGGGACGGCCAAGAGACCCAGTACTTC. The genes are TRBV28 and TRBJ2-5, with D perhaps matching TRBD1 or TRBD2 (5 bases each). Trimming stripped 5 bases from V and 1 base from J, with 11 bases between. Looked up from germline, CDR1 is MDHEN and CDR2 is SYDVKM. The CDR3 spans 14 residues.

The sample holds a few counts of this clonotype. The chain joins TRBV28 to TRBJ1-2, with D possibly TRBD1 on 6 matching bases. CDR1 MDHEN and CDR2 SYDVKM come from the germline V gene. Trimming cost V 6 bases and J 2 bases, with 13 bases left between them. The CDR3 loop spans 14 amino acids. CDR3 DNA: TGTGCCAGCAGCCAAACAGGGAGCAACTATGGCTACACCTTC. Amino acid sequence: CASSQTGSNYGYTF.

J is TRBJ1-2 and V is TRBV14, with a weak D call TRBD1 (5 bases). The V end was cut by 1 base, the J end by 4 bases, with 10 bases between. This CDR3 has 14 residues. CDR1 is SGHDN and CDR2 is FVKESK in the germline V gene. CDR3 bases: TGTGCCAGCAGCCAAGCCGGGGCTATCTATGGCTACACCTTC. This gives the protein CASSQAGAIYGYTF.

This clonotype has only a few counts. The chain is built from TRBV4-3 and TRBJ2-5; a possible D gene is TRBD1 (5 bases). Trimming left V 1 base short and J 5 bases short, with 14 bases between. This CDR3 has 15 residues. Germline-derived CDR1 and CDR2 are LGHNA and YSLEER. CDR3 region: CASSQVNQGIETQYF. For the CDR3, the DNA is TGCGCCAGCAGCCAAGTTAACCAGGGTATCGAGACCCAGTACTTC.

The chain carries TRBV7-9 and TRBJ2-1, with TRBD1 as a possible D gene (5 bases). There are 14 residues in the CDR3. The germline V gene encodes CDR1 SEHNR and CDR2 FQNEAQ (reference sequence). The V end was cut by 0 bases, the J end by 5 bases, with 8 bases between. The CDR3 spells CASSLATVHNEQFF. The CDR3 coding sequence is TGTGCCAGCAGCTTAGCGACAGTCCACAATGAGCAGTTCTTC. The variable domain in full, completed from reference TRBV7-9 and TRBJ2-1, reads DTGVSQNPRHKITKRGQNVTFRCDPISEHNRLYWYRQTLGQGPEFLTYFQNEAQLEKSRLLSDRFSAERPKGSFSTLEIQRTEQGDSAMYLCASSLATVHNEQFFGPGTRLTVL.

This clonotype was seen a few times. This sequence joins TRBV11-2 and TRBJ2-5; either TRBD1 or TRBD2 may supply D (5 bases each). V lost 8 bases, J lost 3 bases, and 13 bases lay in between. The CDR3 extends over 13 amino acids. Germline CDR1 reads SGHAT; CDR2 reads FQNNGV. In DNA, the CDR3 is TGTGCCAGCCGGGACCTCATTAAAGAGACCCAGTACTTC. Protein: CASRDLIKETQYF. Full variable domain (outside the CDR3, taken from reference TRBV11-2 and TRBJ2-5): EAGVAQSPRYKIIEKRQSVAFWCNPISGHATLYWYQQILGQGPKLLIQFQNNGVVDDSQLPKDRFSAERLKGVDSTLKIQPAKLEDSAVYLCASRDLIKETQYFGPGTRLLVL.

The rearrangement uses TRBV15 and TRBJ1-1, with 7 positions matching TRBD1. The CDR3 has 13 amino acids. The junction had 6 bases not matched to a gene; V was cut back by 10 bases and J by 1 base. The germline gives CDR1 LNHNV, CDR2 YYDKDF (reference sequence). Here the CDR3 DNA reads TGTGCCATAAAAACAGGGGCGAACACTGAAGCTTTCTTT. Translation: CAIKTGANTEAFF.

The chain recombines TRBV4-2 with TRBJ2-7; D perhaps matches TRBD2 (5 bases). The CDR3 consists of 13 residues. CDR1 LGHNA and CDR2 YNFKEQ come from the germline V gene. V lost 8 bases, J lost 3 bases, and 14 bases lay in between. CDR3 nucleotides: TGTGCCAGCGGAGTAGGACTTCGCTACGAGCAGTACTTC. Translated: CASGVGLRYEQYF.

V and J are TRBV5-1 and TRBJ1-1; D remains unclear. Trimming took 1 base from V and 6 from J, leaving 19 bases between them. The CDR3 contains 16 residues. Germline V gene sequence: CDR1 SGHRS, CDR2 YFSETQ. The CDR3 loop is CASSLRLGSGLSEAFF. In nucleotides, the CDR3 is TGCGCCAGCAGCTTGAGGCTAGGCTCCGGTCTTTCTGAAGCTTTCTTT.

The genes are TRBV6-2 or TRBV6-3 and TRBJ1-1; D remains ambiguous. The CDR3 extends over 14 amino acids. Germline V CDR1 and CDR2: MNHEY, SVGEGT. V lost 5 bases and J lost 2, with 12 bases in between. CDR3: CASSPWTDNTEAFF. The CDR3 nucleotides are TGTGCCAGCAGTCCCTGGACGGATAACACTGAAGCTTTCTTT.

This clonotype was seen a handful of times. V and J are TRBV20-1 and TRBJ2-5, with 7 bases that match TRBD1. CDR1 is DFQATT, CDR2 SNEGSKA, per germline (reference sequence). The ends lost 0 bases at V and 0 bases at J; junction bases unmatched: 4. CDR3 length equals 15 residues. CDR3 sequence reads: CSARDPDRDQETQYF. As DNA, the CDR3 is TGCAGTGCTAGAGATCCTGACAGGGACCAAGAGACCCAGTACTTC.